What follows describes a single T cell receptor (beta chain). This sample is drawn from a study of shared clonotypes between healthy human individuals. Per germline, CDR1 SGHNT and CDR2 YYREEE (reference sequence). CDR3 size: 15 residues. V lost 5 bases and J lost 0, with 9 bases in between. TCRdb's table, derived via immunoSEQ multiplex PCR, lists solely in-frame clones and lacks some. The repertoire holds roughly 650,000 clones, with more than 95% as singletons. V gene TRBV5-4 combines with J gene TRBJ2-6, with D maybe TRBD1 (5 bases). The receptor was derived from a woman in her 30s in good health. Sequencing was carried out using naive CD4+ T cells sorted from blood. Subset specified: CD45RA+ positively selected. CDR3 sequence reads: CASRIDSSGANVLTF. In nucleotides, the CDR3 is TGTGCCAGCAGAATTGACAGCTCTGGGGCCAACGTCCTGACTTTC.